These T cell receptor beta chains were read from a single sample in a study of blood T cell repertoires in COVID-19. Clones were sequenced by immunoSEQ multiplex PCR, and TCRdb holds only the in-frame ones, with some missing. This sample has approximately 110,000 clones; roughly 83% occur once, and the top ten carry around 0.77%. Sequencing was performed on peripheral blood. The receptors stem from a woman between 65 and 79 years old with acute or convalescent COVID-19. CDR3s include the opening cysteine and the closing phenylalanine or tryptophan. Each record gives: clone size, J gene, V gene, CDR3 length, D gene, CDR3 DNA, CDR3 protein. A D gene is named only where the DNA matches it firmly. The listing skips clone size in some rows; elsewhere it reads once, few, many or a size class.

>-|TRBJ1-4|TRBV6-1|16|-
TGTGCCAGCAGTGACTTTACAGGGTCGACTAATGAAAAACTGTTTTTT
CASSDFTGSTNEKLFF
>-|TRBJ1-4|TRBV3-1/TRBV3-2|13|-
TGTGCCAGCAGCTCCCCGAGGCGAGAAAAACTGTTTTTT
CASSSPRREKLFF
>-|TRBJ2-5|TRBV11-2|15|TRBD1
TGTGCCAGCAGCCCCCTCAGGACAGGTGGCGAGACCCAGTACTTC
CASSPLRTGGETQYF
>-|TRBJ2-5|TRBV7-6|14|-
TGTGCCAGCAGCCACCTGGGGCTCCAAGAGACCCAGTACTTC
CASSHLGLQETQYF
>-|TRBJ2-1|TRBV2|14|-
TGTGCCAGCAGTCCACCCCTTAGCGGCAATGAGCAGTTCTTC
CASSPPLSGNEQFF
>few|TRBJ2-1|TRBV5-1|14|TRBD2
TGCGCCAGCAGCTTAGGGACTAGGATCAATGAGCAGTTCTTC
CASSLGTRINEQFF
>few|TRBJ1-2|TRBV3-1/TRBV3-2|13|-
TGTGCCAGCAGCCAAATAACAGAGTATGGCTACACCTTC
CASSQITEYGYTF
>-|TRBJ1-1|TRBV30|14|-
TGTGCCTGGAGCAAAGGAGGGGCAGGGACTGAAGCTTTCTTT
CAWSKGGAGTEAFF
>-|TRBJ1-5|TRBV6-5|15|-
TGTGCCAGCAGGCCAGGGTTTTCGGGCAATCAGCCCCAGCATTTT
CASRPGFSGNQPQHF
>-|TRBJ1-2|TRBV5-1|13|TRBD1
TGCGCCAGCCCCGGACAGGGGGAGTATGGCTACACCTTC
CASPGQGEYGYTF
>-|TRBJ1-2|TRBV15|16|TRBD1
TGTGCCACCAGCAGAGCCGGGACAGCCGCTAACTATGGCTACACCTTC
CATSRAGTAANYGYTF
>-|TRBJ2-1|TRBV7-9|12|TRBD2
TGTGCCAGCAGGCCTCTAGCGGGGGAGCAGTTCTTC
CASRPLAGEQFF
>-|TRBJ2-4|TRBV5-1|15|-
TGCGCCAGCAGCGGACTGACAGGAGCCAAAAACATTCAGTACTTC
CASSGLTGAKNIQYF
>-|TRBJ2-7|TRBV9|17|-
TGTGCCAGCAGCGGGGAAAGTGGCGGAGGCCGCTCCTACGAGCAGTACTTC
CASSGESGGGRSYEQYF
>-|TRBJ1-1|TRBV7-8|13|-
TGTGCCAGCAGCTCCACAGTATACACTGAAGCTTTCTTT
CASSSTVYTEAFF
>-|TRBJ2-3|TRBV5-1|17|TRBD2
TGCGCCAGCAGCTTGGAAATTAGCGGGAGGTTAACAGATACGCAGTATTTT
CASSLEISGRLTDTQYF
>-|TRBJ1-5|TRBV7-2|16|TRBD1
TGTGCCAGCAGCACCGGGACAGGGGCCTTCGGGCAGCCCCAGCATTTT
CASSTGTGAFGQPQHF
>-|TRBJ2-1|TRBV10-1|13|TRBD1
TGCGCCAGCACCGGACAGGGCCGTGGTGAGCAGTTCTTC
CASTGQGRGEQFF
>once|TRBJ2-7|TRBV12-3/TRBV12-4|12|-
TGTGCCAGCAGTTTTGGGGGGTACGAGCAGTACTTC
CASSFGGYEQYF
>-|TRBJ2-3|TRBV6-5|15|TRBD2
TGTGCCAGCAGTTACTCGCGGGGGTACCCAGATACGCAGTATTTT
CASSYSRGYPDTQYF
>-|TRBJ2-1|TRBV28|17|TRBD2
TGTGCCAGCAGTATATGGACTAGCGGGAGAAAAAACAATGAGCAGTTCTTC
CASSIWTSGRKNNEQFF
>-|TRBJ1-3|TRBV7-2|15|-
TGTGCCAGCAGCTTTCAGGGAGGGAATGGAAACACCATATATTTT
CASSFQGGNGNTIYF
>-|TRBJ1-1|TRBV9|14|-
TGTGCCAGCAGCGTAGAAGTGTGGGCCACTGAAGCTTTCTTT
CASSVEVWATEAFF
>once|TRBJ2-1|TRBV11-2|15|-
TGTGCCAGCAGCTTATCTCGGGGGGCCTCCAATGAGCAGTTCTTC
CASSLSRGASNEQFF
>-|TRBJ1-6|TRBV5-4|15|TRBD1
TGTGCCAGCAGCTTGACAGGGGTTTATAATTCACCCCTCCACTTT
CASSLTGVYNSPLHF
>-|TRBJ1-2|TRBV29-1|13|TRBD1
TGCAGCGTTACAACCGACAGGGACATTGGCTACACCTTC
CSVTTDRDIGYTF
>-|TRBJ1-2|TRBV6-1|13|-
TGTGCCAGCAGTGAAGGACTCGAGGGTGGCTACACCTTC
CASSEGLEGGYTF
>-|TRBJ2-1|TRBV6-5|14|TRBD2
TGTGCCAGCCATGTAGCGGGGGGGTACAATGAGCAGTTCTTC
CASHVAGGYNEQFF
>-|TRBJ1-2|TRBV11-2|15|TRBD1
TGTGCCAGCAGCTTAGGTACAGGGGTGTACGGTGGCTACACCTTC
CASSLGTGVYGGYTF
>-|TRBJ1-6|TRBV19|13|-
TGTGCCAGTAGTATTCAAAGAGATTCACCCCTCCACTTT
CASSIQRDSPLHF
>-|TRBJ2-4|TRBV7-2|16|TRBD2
TGTGCCAGCAGCTTAACTAGCGGGGGGGCAATAAACATTCAGTACTTC
CASSLTSGGAINIQYF
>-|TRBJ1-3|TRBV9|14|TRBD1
TGTGCCAGCAGCGGGGGACAGGTGCCCAACACCATATATTTT
CASSGGQVPNTIYF
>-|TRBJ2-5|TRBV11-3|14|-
TGTGCCAGCAGCCGTTCGACAGACCGAGAGACCCAGTACTTC
CASSRSTDRETQYF
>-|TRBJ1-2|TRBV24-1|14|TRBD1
TGTGCCACCAGTGGAGGGACAGTTAACTATGGCTACACCTTC
CATSGGTVNYGYTF
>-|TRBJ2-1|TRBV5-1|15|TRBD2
TGCGCCAGCAGCGGGACTAGCGGGAGATACAATGAGCAGTTCTTC
CASSGTSGRYNEQFF
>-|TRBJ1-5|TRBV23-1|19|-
TGCGCCAGCAGTCAATCCAGGACAAGGTACGGCCGCTGGGATCAGCCCCAGCATTTT
CASSQSRTRYGRWDQPQHF
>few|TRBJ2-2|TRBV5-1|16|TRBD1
TGCGCCAGCAGACATACCGGGACAGTTGGCACCGGGGAGCTGTTTTTT
CASRHTGTVGTGELFF
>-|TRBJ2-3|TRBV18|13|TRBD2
TGTGCCAGCTCTCCGACCGGGGGGGATACGCAGTATTTT
CASSPTGGDTQYF
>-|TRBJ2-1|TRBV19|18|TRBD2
TGTGCCAGTAGCCGTGGGACTAGCGGGGGCTACTCCTACAATGAGCAGTTCTTC
CASSRGTSGGYSYNEQFF
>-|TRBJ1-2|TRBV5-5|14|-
TGTGCCAGCAGCTTGAACGGCCCAGGCTATGGCTACACCTTC
CASSLNGPGYGYTF
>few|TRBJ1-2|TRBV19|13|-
TGTGCCAGTAGTGCCGGCAGGGAAGTTGGCTACACCTTC
CASSAGREVGYTF
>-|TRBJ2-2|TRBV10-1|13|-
TGCGCCAGCAGTGAGGGGCCTACCGGGGAGCTGTTTTTT
CASSEGPTGELFF
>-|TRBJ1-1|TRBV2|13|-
TGTGCCAGCAGTGAAGACGGTAGTTTTCAAGCTTTCTTT
CASSEDGSFQAFF
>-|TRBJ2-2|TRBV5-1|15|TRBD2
TGCGCCAGCAGCCAGGGACTAGCGAGCACCGGGGAGCTGTTTTTT
CASSQGLASTGELFF
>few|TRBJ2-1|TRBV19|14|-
TGTGCCAGTAGTATGGCGGGGTCCTACAATGAGCAGTTCTTC
CASSMAGSYNEQFF
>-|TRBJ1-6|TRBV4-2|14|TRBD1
TGTGCCAGCAGCCCGGACAGGTCGATGACACCCCTCCACTTT
CASSPDRSMTPLHF
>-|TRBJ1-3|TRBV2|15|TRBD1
TGTGCCAGCAGTTTCGGACAGGGGAGAGGAAACACCATATATTTT
CASSFGQGRGNTIYF
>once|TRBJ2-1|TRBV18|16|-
TGTGCCAGCTCACCGCCCCAGGTGATCACCTACAATGAGCAGTTCTTC
CASSPPQVITYNEQFF
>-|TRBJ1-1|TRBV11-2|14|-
TGTGCCAGCAGCCCAGGAACGGCTAGCCCAACAGCTTTCTTT
CASSPGTASPTAFF
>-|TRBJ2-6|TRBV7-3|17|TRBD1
TGTGCCAGCAGCTTAGCAGGGGGCGTCTCTGGGGCCAACGTCCTGACTTTC
CASSLAGGVSGANVLTF